A single sample is the source of the 2 T cell receptor beta chains below, sequenced in a study of sequential checkpoint blockade in melanoma. Documented treatment: randomized to nivolumab then ipilimumab (arm A) or the reverse (arm B). The table came from immunoSEQ multiplex PCR; TCRdb's copy has only in-frame clones and leaves some out. The data hold more than 9,500 clones, with 77% observed a single time. This sample comprised CD8+ T cells sorted from blood (inferred from file names), obtained from a patient given nivolumab and ipilimumab in sequence. These receptors were taken from a human donor with melanoma.

About this clone itself: The junction does not match germline at one end; this may be a read error. This chain links TRBV15 with TRBJ2-7; TRBD1 matches at 7 bases. This CDR3 is 16 amino acids long. Germline assignment: CDR1 LNHNV and CDR2 YYDKDF (reference sequence). The CDR3 sequence: CATSRDDREGSYEQYF. The DNA of the CDR3 is TGTGCCACCAGCCGAGACGACAGGGAAGGCTCCTACGAGCAGTACTTC.

J is TRBJ2-7 and V is TRBV19; TRBD2 agrees at 7 bases. The CDR3 contains 14 residues. CDR1 and CDR2 from the germline V gene are LNHDA and SQIVND (reference sequence). V was pared by 4 bases and J by 0 bases, with 3 bases of the junction left unmatched. The CDR3 spells CASSSGGSSYEQYF. CDR3 nucleotide sequence: TGTGCCAGTAGTAGCGGGGGAAGCTCCTACGAGCAGTACTTC.